Listed below are T cell receptor beta chains from one sample, sequenced in a study of human T cells and chemical hapten exposure. Using its own MiXCR run on the RACE reads, TCRdb lists one record per CDR3 protein. This table has under 450,000 distinct CDR3 sequences, nearly 5% appearing once. The sample consisted of whole blood, taken in connection with sensitization to the hapten diphenylcyclopropenone (DPC). The source is a woman between 50 and 59 years old with alopecia areata. Some clones in this sample may be carry-over from other donors' samples. The CDR3 runs from the conserved cysteine through the conserved F or W. Each record gives: CDR3 DNA, CDR3 protein, J gene, D gene, V gene, clone size. A D gene is named only where the DNA matches it firmly. Clone size is not always given. Where it is, it says once, few, many or a class for expanded clones.

TGCGCCAGCAGCCCGGGACTAGCGGACTACAATGAGCAGTTCTTC | CASSPGLADYNEQFF | TRBJ2-1 | TRBD2 | TRBV5-1 | .
TGTGCCAGCAGTTGGGGTTCACAGCCCCAGCATTTT | CASSWGSQPQHF | TRBJ1-5 | . | TRBV6-6 | few
TGTGCCAGTAGTATGGCGGCCAGGGCGGGCCAGCCCCAGCATTTT | CASSMAARAGQPQHF | TRBJ1-5 | . | TRBV19 | many
TGTGCCAGCAGCCCTGCTAGCGGGGCTTACGAGCAGTACTTC | CASSPASGAYEQYF | TRBJ2-7 | TRBD2 | TRBV9 | many
TGTGCCAGCAGCCAGGAAATCCGGACAAGGATGTTTTTT | CASSQEIRTRMFF | TRBJ2-2 | . | TRBV14 | many
TGTGCCAGCAGCCCGGACAGGGGTAACACCGGGGAGCTGTTTTTT | CASSPDRGNTGELFF | TRBJ2-2 | TRBD1 | TRBV7-3 | many
TGTGCCAGCAGTGGGCCCTCAGTCTACACCTTC | CASSGPSVYTF | TRBJ1-2 | . | TRBV6-2/TRBV6-3 | many
TGTGCCAGCACCCGGAGCGGGAGGCCCTACGAGCAGTACTTC | CASTRSGRPYEQYF | TRBJ2-7 | TRBD2 | TRBV6-5 | .
TGCAGTGCTAGAGATAGGGACAGATTCTACGAGCAGTACTTC | CSARDRDRFYEQYF | TRBJ2-7 | TRBD1 | TRBV20-1 | .
TGTGCCAGCAGCGGGACAGGGCACGAGACCCAGTACTTC | CASSGTGHETQYF | TRBJ2-5 | TRBD1 | TRBV9 | few
TGTGCCAGCAGCCCACCTCGACAGGGGACTAGGGTAGATGAGCAGTTCTTC | CASSPPRQGTRVDEQFF | TRBJ2-1 | . | TRBV6-2/TRBV6-3 | few
TGCAGTCCGGCAGGGGGGGGCACAGATACGCAGTATTTT | CSPAGGGTDTQYF | TRBJ2-3 | . | TRBV20-1 | many
TGTGCCAGCTCACCACCCGTAGCGGGGGACGTCACAGATACGCAGTATTTT | CASSPPVAGDVTDTQYF | TRBJ2-3 | TRBD2 | TRBV18 | .
TGTGCCAGCAGTCCCGACCCCCGGGGCAGCAATCAGCCCCAGCATTTT | CASSPDPRGSNQPQHF | TRBJ1-5 | . | TRBV28 | few
TGTGCCAGCAGTTACTACCACGAGCAGTACTTC | CASSYYHEQYF | TRBJ2-7 | . | TRBV6-5 | many
TGTGCCAGCAGTTACTCCGACAGCATCTATGGCTACACCTTC | CASSYSDSIYGYTF | TRBJ1-2 | . | TRBV6-5 | .
TGTGCCAGCAGTTTGGCAGGGGGAATGGCTTACACCTTC | CASSLAGGMAYTF | TRBJ1-2 | TRBD1 | TRBV12-3/TRBV12-4 | few
TGTGCCAGCAGCATGAGACTAGCGGCCCCGACGCAGTATTTT | CASSMRLAAPTQYF | TRBJ2-3 | . | TRBV21-1 | many
TGTGCCACCAGCAGCGCCCCGGGGTCCCATCAGCCCCAGCATTTT | CATSSAPGSHQPQHF | TRBJ1-5 | . | TRBV15 | many
TGTGCCAGCAGCCTCGACAGTATCTCTGGAAACACCATATATTTT | CASSLDSISGNTIYF | TRBJ1-3 | . | TRBV7-2 | many
TGCGCCAGCAGCTTAAGACCCTCGGAGGGCTATGGCTACACCTTC | CASSLRPSEGYGYTF | TRBJ1-2 | . | TRBV5-1 | few
TGCAGCGTTGAAGATCCGGGGGGACTAGCGGGAGTAACAGATACGCAGTATTTT | CSVEDPGGLAGVTDTQYF | TRBJ2-3 | TRBD2 | TRBV29-1 | few
TGTGCCAGCAGCTCAATTGGACAGATCAATCAGCCCCAGCATTTT | CASSSIGQINQPQHF | TRBJ1-5 | . | TRBV7-3 | .
TGTGCCAGCAGTTACGACAGGGGACGGGGGCTTCAGCCCCAGCATTTT | CASSYDRGRGLQPQHF | TRBJ1-5 | TRBD1 | TRBV6-2/TRBV6-3 | .
TGTGCCACCGGGGGGAGGACTAATGAAAAACTGTTTTTT | CATGGRTNEKLFF | TRBJ1-4 | . | TRBV7-6 | .
TGTGCCACCGCAGGGGCCAATGAAAAACTGTTTTTT | CATAGANEKLFF | TRBJ1-4 | . | TRBV3-1 | .
TGTGCCAGCAGCTTGACGTCCGTGTACGAGCAGTACTTC | CASSLTSVYEQYF | TRBJ2-7 | . | TRBV5-6 | few
TGTGCCAGCAGTTACTCCCTCAGAGGGGTCAACACCGGGGAGCTGTTTTTT | CASSYSLRGVNTGELFF | TRBJ2-2 | . | TRBV6-2/TRBV6-3 | many
TGTGCCAGCAGCCCGAAAGGGGAAGCTTTCTTT | CASSPKGEAFF | TRBJ1-1 | . | TRBV12-3/TRBV12-4 | many
TGTGCCAGCAGTGGTCTGCCCAGGGACAGGGTACAAGCTAACTATGGCTACACCTTC | CASSGLPRDRVQANYGYTF | TRBJ1-2 | TRBD1 | TRBV12-3/TRBV12-4 | few
TGCAGCGTTGACCACAGCTGGGGACAAGAGACCCAGTACTTC | CSVDHSWGQETQYF | TRBJ2-5 | . | TRBV29-1 | many
TGCGCCAGCAGCCAAGGTCTAGCGCCTCAGGAACAGTACTTC | CASSQGLAPQEQYF | TRBJ2-7 | . | TRBV4-3 | many
TGTGCCAGCTCACCCCCGACAGCGCAAGATGAAAAACTGTTTTTT | CASSPPTAQDEKLFF | TRBJ1-4 | . | TRBV18 | few
TGTGCCAGCAGCCAAGGACTGATGCGGGACAGGAATGAAGCTTTCTTT | CASSQGLMRDRNEAFF | TRBJ1-1 | TRBD1 | TRBV3-1 | many
TGTGCCAGCAGAGGGACAGGCCTACCCCTCCACTTT | CASRGTGLPLHF | TRBJ1-6 | TRBD1 | TRBV7-2 | few
TGTGCCAGCAGCACCAGACAGGGTCACAGGCACACTGAAGCTTTCTTT | CASSTRQGHRHTEAFF | TRBJ1-1 | TRBD1 | TRBV11-3 | many
TGTGCCAGCAGGGGCTTCGCTTCCTACAATGAGCAGTTCTTC | CASRGFASYNEQFF | TRBJ2-1 | . | TRBV25-1 | many
TGTGCCAGCAGTTTATCGATGGGACAGGGGTTGACCCAGTACTTC | CASSLSMGQGLTQYF | TRBJ2-5 | TRBD1 | TRBV27 | few
TGCGCCAGCAGCTTAGCCCCTAATGAAAAACTGTTTTTT | CASSLAPNEKLFF | TRBJ1-4 | . | TRBV5-1 | many
TGTGCCAGCAGTGCCATGATCAGGGAGACTGAAGCTTTCTTT | CASSAMIRETEAFF | TRBJ1-1 | . | TRBV27 | .
TGTGCCAGCAGCTTAGGGGGGGCTAAGACCCAGTACTTC | CASSLGGAKTQYF | TRBJ2-5 | . | TRBV7-2 | few
TGTGCCAGCAGTCAGGGGGGAACCTACACAGATACGCAGTATTTT | CASSQGGTYTDTQYF | TRBJ2-3 | . | TRBV6-5 | few
TGCAGCGTTGAAGCAGGGACAGGGGAAGCTTTCTTT | CSVEAGTGEAFF | TRBJ1-1 | TRBD1 | TRBV29-1 | many
TGCAGTGCTCGTATGCCCGGGACTAGCGGTTCTAATGAGCAGTTCTTC | CSARMPGTSGSNEQFF | TRBJ2-1 | TRBD2 | TRBV20-1 | few
TGCGCCAGCAGCCAGGGCGTTAGCTCTGGAAACACCATATATTTT | CASSQGVSSGNTIYF | TRBJ1-3 | . | TRBV4-3 | many
TGTGCCAGCAGTTACTCTGCGTATAGCACAGATACGCAGTATTTT | CASSYSAYSTDTQYF | TRBJ2-3 | . | TRBV6-5 | many
TGCAGCGTGGCCGGGACCGCCGAGCAGTACTTC | CSVAGTAEQYF | TRBJ2-7 | . | TRBV29-1 | many
TGTGCCAGCAGCGACTTACAGGGAGGATTAGGGGAGCAGTACTTC | CASSDLQGGLGEQYF | TRBJ2-7 | . | TRBV2 | .
TGTGCCACCAGTGCACGGGGAGGCGCAGATACGCAGTATTTT | CATSARGGADTQYF | TRBJ2-3 | . | TRBV24-1 | .